A single sample gave rise to the 19 T cell receptor beta chains below, sequenced in a study of cytotoxic CD8 clonotypes in ibrutinib-treated CLL. TCRdb's table, derived via immunoSEQ multiplex PCR, lists solely in-frame clones and lacks some. The table lists about 150,000 clones, 76% of them singletons. The sequencing used PBMCs, collected after 24 months of ibrutinib treatment. These receptor sequences come from a human donor with chronic lymphocytic leukemia.

The chain has TRBV19 and TRBJ1-2; tentative D call: TRBD1 (6 bases). Germline-derived CDR1 and CDR2 are LNHDA and SQIVND (reference sequence). There are 13 residues in the CDR3. With 6 bases removed from V and 8 bases from J, the gap between germline ends came to 16 bases. CDR3 sequence: CASRALGADGYTF. The CDR3 DNA reads as TGTGCCAGTAGGGCCCTGGGGGCGGACGGCTACACCTTC.

The rearrangement links TRBV6-1 to TRBJ2-7; 9 bases line up with TRBD1. This CDR3 contains 15 residues. Germline-derived CDR1 and CDR2 are MNHNS and SASEGT. J gave up 5 bases and V 5 bases, and 10 bases lay outside the gene matches. CDR3 nucleotides: TGTGCCAGCAGTTCTCCGGGACAGGGTGCCCACGAGCAGTACTTC. It yields the protein CASSSPGQGAHEQYF.

In this sample, this clone turned up once. The chain has TRBV11-2 and TRBJ2-3; D remains unclear. The CDR3 spans 12 residues. Trimming cost V 5 bases and J 6 bases, with 9 bases left between them. Looked up from germline, CDR1 is SGHAT and CDR2 is FQNNGV. CDR3 sequence: CASSREADTQYF. For the CDR3, the DNA is TGTGCCAGCAGCCGAGAGGCGGATACGCAGTATTTT.

The V and J genes are TRBV4-2 and TRBJ2-1; 8 bases match TRBD2. Looked up from germline, CDR1 is LGHNA and CDR2 is YNFKEQ. Germline trimming cut 4 bases from V and 6 bases from J; bases unmatched to any gene: 11. The CDR3 consists of 16 residues. The CDR3 reads CASSPVAGLVANEQFF. DNA of the CDR3: TGTGCCAGCAGCCCTGTCGCGGGACTAGTGGCCAATGAGCAGTTCTTC.

The CDR3 here is CASTRVLGNSPLHF. CDR3 nucleotide sequence: TGTGCCAGCACCAGAGTCCTCGGTAATTCACCCCTCCACTTT. This chain connects TRBV6-5 to TRBJ1-6; D gene unclear. Trimming removed 7 bases at V and 6 bases at J, with 13 bases between. Germline CDR1 MNHEY, CDR2 SVGAGI. CDR3 length equals 14 residues.

V usage is TRBV15 and J usage is TRBJ2-7, with 9 nucleotides matching TRBD1. The CDR3 covers 14 residues. The germline CDR1 and CDR2 sequences are LNHNV and YYDKDF (reference sequence). J lost 2 bases, V lost 6 bases, and 5 bases had no gene match. The CDR3 loop is CATRQRDRAYEQYF. In nucleotides, the CDR3 is TGTGCCACCAGGCAACGGGACAGGGCCTACGAGCAGTACTTC.

This rearrangement joins TRBV11-2 to TRBJ2-5; D may match TRBD1 or TRBD2 (5 bases each). This CDR3 has 14 residues. Germline V gives CDR1 SGHAT, CDR2 FQNNGV. Trimming left V 3 bases short and J 1 base short, with 9 bases between. CDR3 residues: CASSFRDLQETQYF. Written as DNA, the CDR3 is TGTGCCAGCAGCTTTAGGGACCTCCAAGAGACCCAGTACTTC.

The J gene is TRBJ2-7, the V gene TRBV2; D might be TRBD2 (6 bases). The CDR3 has 13 residues. Between the trimmed V and J ends, which lost 6 bases and 6 bases, there was a span of 15 bases. CDR1 and CDR2 from the germline V gene are SNHLY and FYNNEI. CDR3 nucleotides: TGTGCCAGCAGGCTCCCCGGGGGAGTCGAGCAGTACTTC. The encoded protein is CASRLPGGVEQYF.

This sequence joins TRBV18 and TRBJ2-7; TRBD2 matches at 11 bases. Trimming removed 2 bases from V and 0 bases from J; junction bases left unmatched: 9. The germline V gene encodes CDR1 KGHSH and CDR2 LQKENI. The CDR3 is 18 residues long. The CDR3 nucleotides read TGTGCCAGCTCACCAGGGCTAGCGGGGGGCTCCAGCTCCTACGAGCAGTACTTC. Its translation is CASSPGLAGGSSSYEQYF.

This sequence joins TRBV9 and TRBJ2-7; no firm D call. CDR3 length: 12 residues. Looked up from germline, CDR1 is SGDLS and CDR2 is YYNGEE. The V end lost 3 bases, the J end lost 0 bases, and 4 bases lay between the germline ends. The CDR3 nucleotides are TGTGCCAGCAGCGACAGCTCCTACGAGCAGTACTTC. It translates to CASSDSSYEQYF.

The chain combines TRBV28 with TRBJ2-7, with D possibly matching TRBD1 (5 bases). This CDR3 is built from 14 residues. CDR1 MDHEN and CDR2 SYDVKM come from the germline V gene. V dropped 7 bases and J dropped 4 bases, with 17 bases sitting between them. CDR3 region: CASTTTAQAYEQYF. CDR3 nucleotides: TGTGCCAGCACTACGACAGCCCAGGCGTACGAGCAGTACTTC.

This chain links TRBV6-5 with TRBJ1-1, with 11 bases matching TRBD1. The CDR3 spans 14 residues. Germline loops: CDR1 MNHEY, CDR2 SVGAGI. J was trimmed by 4 bases and V by 7 bases; bases with no gene match: 5. Here the CDR3 DNA reads TGTGCCAGCACCCGGGGACAGGGGGTCACTGAAGCTTTCTTT. This translates into CASTRGQGVTEAFF.

This rearrangement joins TRBV11-3 to TRBJ2-1; no clear D. From germline, CDR1 is SGHNT and CDR2 YENEEA. Trimming shortened V by 1 base and J by 8 bases, and 18 bases separated the two germline ends. The CDR3 length is 16 residues. In DNA form, the CDR3 reads TGTGCCAGCAGCTTAGGGTGGCCCCTCTCAAGCCATGAGCAGTTCTTC. Its protein product is CASSLGWPLSSHEQFF.

V usage is TRBV4-3 and J usage is TRBJ1-2; maybe TRBD1 (6 bases). V dropped 2 bases and J dropped 3 bases, with 13 bases sitting between them. The germline gives CDR1 LGHNA, CDR2 YSLEER. The CDR3 is made up of 15 amino acids. CDR3 nucleotides: TGCGCCAGCAGCCAAACAGGGCAGACTTACTATGGCTACACCTTC. It encodes CASSQTGQTYYGYTF.

The CDR3 reads CASSGGRGFYGYTF. CDR3 sequence (DNA): TGTGCCAGCAGTGGTGGGAGAGGCTTCTATGGCTACACCTTC. The chain recombines TRBV2 with TRBJ1-2; D unclear. V lost 4 bases, J lost 4 bases, and 13 bases lay in between. The CDR3 has 14 amino acids. From germline, CDR1 is SNHLY and CDR2 FYNNEI.

This clone has just a few counts. V and J are TRBV30 and TRBJ1-6; 7 bases line up with TRBD1. V lost 3 bases to trimming and J lost 7 bases; unmatched junction nucleotides: 6. Germline lookup yields CDR1 GTSNPN and CDR2 SVGIG (reference sequence). The CDR3 contains 14 residues. The CDR3 is CAWSPDRANSPLHF. The CDR3 region has the DNA TGTGCCTGGAGCCCCGACAGGGCCAATTCACCCCTCCACTTT.

As for this clone: This sample also contains other DNA sequences that code for the same CDR3. The V and J genes are TRBV30 and TRBJ2-7; D remains unclear. V lost 3 bases and J lost 3, with 6 bases in between. This CDR3 is 11 amino acids long. Germline CDR1 and CDR2: GTSNPN and SVGIG (reference sequence). This CDR3 reads CAWSPSYEQYF. The CDR3 region has the DNA TGTGCCTGGAGCCCCAGCTACGAGCAGTACTTC.

The chain recombines TRBV11-1 with TRBJ2-5, with D possibly being TRBD1 (5 bases). The CDR3 totals 13 residues. Germline V gene sequence: CDR1 SGHAT, CDR2 FQDESV (reference sequence). The V gene lost 2 bases and the J gene lost 5 bases, with 9 bases spanning the gap. CDR3 sequence (DNA): TGTGCCAGCAGCTTAAGGGGTGTTGAGACCCAGTACTTC. Translated, it gives CASSLRGVETQYF.

The chain recombines TRBV4-3 with TRBJ2-7; a weak D match, TRBD2 (5 bases). The CDR3 runs 16 residues. Trimming took off 0 bases at V and 2 bases at J, with 14 bases between the two ends. The germline V gene encodes CDR1 LGHNA and CDR2 YSLEER. The CDR3 here is CASSQDAGGYTYEQYF. The CDR3, as DNA: TGCGCCAGCAGCCAAGACGCCGGCGGGTACACCTACGAGCAGTACTTC.